One and the same sample provided the 21 T cell receptor beta chains below, sequenced in a study of OX40 agonist ivuxolimab in advanced cancers. Library creation used the immunoSEQ multiplex PCR assay. Sourced from immuneACCESS, this table was stored by TCRdb with only in-frame sequences that have V and J called. A share of the clones is absent; for the studies checked, an unresolved V gene accounts for under half, and the remainder has no known explanation. The sample has roughly 76,000 clones on record, about 93% of them singletons. Jointly, the top ten make up approximately 8% of the sample. The sample was CD4+ or CD8+ T cells sorted from blood, taken in a trial of the OX40 agonist ivuxolimab. These TCRs come from an adult with an advanced solid tumor such as melanoma, head and neck, liver or kidney cancer.

V gene TRBV9 combines with J gene TRBJ1-1, with 7 bases aligning to TRBD1. V trimming: 0 bases; J trimming: 1 base; junction bases outside the gene matches: 3. The CDR3 has 15 amino acids. The germline gives CDR1 SGDLS, CDR2 YYNGEE. CDR3 loop: CASSVVAGGNTEAFF. CDR3 DNA: TGTGCCAGCAGCGTAGTAGCAGGGGGGAACACTGAAGCTTTCTTT. Supplemented by reference TRBV9 and TRBJ1-1, the full variable domain reads DSGVTQTPKHLITATGQRVTLRCSPRSGDLSVYWYQQSLDQGLQFLIQYYNGEERAKGNILERFSAQQFPDLHSELNLSSLELGDSALYFCASSVVAGGNTEAFFGQGTRLTVV.

The chain is built from TRBV7-9 and TRBJ2-3; the D is unclear. Germline-derived CDR1 and CDR2 are SEHNR and FQNEAQ (reference sequence). The CDR3 has 14 residues. The V end lost 3 bases, the J end lost 2 bases, and 9 bases lay between the germline ends. The CDR3 reads CASSFASNTDTQYF. CDR3 nucleotide sequence: TGTGCCAGCAGCTTTGCAAGCAACACAGATACGCAGTATTTT. The variable domain in full, with the rest retrieved from reference TRBV7-9 and TRBJ2-3, is DTGVSQNPRHKITKRGQNVTFRCDPISEHNRLYWYRQTLGQGPEFLTYFQNEAQLEKSRLLSDRFSAERPKGSFSTLEIQRTEQGDSAMYLCASSFASNTDTQYFGPGTRLTVL.

The rearrangement links TRBV6-1 to TRBJ2-2, with no clear D. V gave up 2 bases and J gave up 1 base, with 8 bases separating them. The CDR3 extends over 15 amino acids. Germline loops: CDR1 MNHNS, CDR2 SASEGT. The CDR3 is CASSEYVGNTGELFF. The CDR3 DNA reads TGTGCCAGCAGTGAATACGTAGGGAACACCGGGGAGCTGTTTTTT.

The J gene is TRBJ1-2, the V gene TRBV10-3, with 7 positions matching TRBD1. The germline V gene encodes CDR1 ENHRY and CDR2 SYGVKD. The CDR3 covers 13 residues. Germline trimming cut 6 bases from V and 7 bases from J; bases unmatched to any gene: 8. The CDR3 region is CAIRGRGIPGYTF. In DNA form, the CDR3 reads TGTGCCATCAGGGGCAGGGGGATCCCTGGCTACACCTTC.

This sequence joins TRBV27 and TRBJ2-1, with D hard to call. Germline CDR1 MNHEY, CDR2 SMNVEV (reference sequence). CDR3 size: 13 residues. V dropped 2 bases and J dropped 5 bases, with 7 bases sitting between them. The CDR3 is CASSLGGHNEQFF. As DNA, the CDR3 is TGTGCCAGCAGTTTAGGCGGCCACAATGAGCAGTTCTTC.

The chain has TRBV28 and TRBJ1-1; D call uncertain. The CDR3 has 14 residues. Trimming pared 4 bases from V and 1 base from J, leaving 10 bases between. Germline V lookup: CDR1 MDHEN, CDR2 SYDVKM. This chain's CDR3 is CASSSVRENTEAFF. CDR3 bases: TGTGCCAGCAGTTCGGTAAGAGAGAACACTGAAGCTTTCTTT.

This clone turned up a few times. CDR3 loop: CASSTRNTGFLTPLHF. CDR3 nucleotide sequence: TGTGCCAGCAGCACGCGAAATACAGGGTTTCTAACACCCCTCCACTTT. The gene calls are TRBV11-2 and TRBJ1-6; D possibly corresponds to TRBD1 (6 bases). Trimming took off 5 bases at V and 11 bases at J, with 22 bases between the two ends. This CDR3 has 16 amino acids. Germline CDR1 reads SGHAT; CDR2 reads FQNNGV. Drawing the rest from reference TRBV11-2 and TRBJ1-6, the complete variable domain is EAGVAQSPRYKIIEKRQSVAFWCNPISGHATLYWYQQILGQGPKLLIQFQNNGVVDDSQLPKDRFSAERLKGVDSTLKIQPAKLEDSAVYLCASSTRNTGFLTPLHFGNGTRLTVT.

This clone appeared once. The chain uses TRBV5-1 and TRBJ2-2; 9 nucleotides match TRBD2. Losses at the gene ends were 4 bases for V and 0 bases for J; bases not matched to a gene: 1. There are 15 residues in the CDR3. CDR1 and CDR2 (germline): SGHRS, YFSETQ. This CDR3 reads CASSPSGANTGELFF. In nucleotides, the CDR3 is TGCGCCAGCAGCCCTAGCGGGGCGAACACCGGGGAGCTGTTTTTT.

Here the CDR3 reads CASRHGAFGELFF. The CDR3 nucleotides are TGTGCCAGCAGGCACGGGGCGTTCGGGGAGCTGTTTTTT. The chain employs TRBV27 and TRBJ2-2; D could derive from TRBD1 or TRBD2 (5 bases each). This CDR3 has 13 residues. Germline V gene lookup returns CDR1 MNHEY and CDR2 SMNVEV (reference sequence). The V gene lost 6 bases and the J gene lost 7 bases, with 12 bases spanning the gap.

The CDR3 spells CASGLQEDTEAFF. In DNA form, the CDR3 reads TGTGCCAGCGGGTTACAGGAGGACACTGAAGCTTTCTTT. This rearrangement joins TRBV4-2 to TRBJ1-1; a weak D match, TRBD1 (5 bases). V dropped 8 bases and J dropped 3 bases, with 13 bases sitting between them. Germline V CDR1 and CDR2: LGHNA, YNFKEQ. The CDR3 length is 13 residues.

This chain links TRBV11-3 with TRBJ2-7; perhaps TRBD1 as D (7 bases). CDR1 is SGHNT, CDR2 YENEEA, per germline. The ends were cut back, 1 base at V and 5 bases at J, with 15 bases in the middle. The CDR3 sequence is 15 residues long. The CDR3: CASSLGARGDDEQYF. The CDR3 DNA is TGTGCCAGCAGCTTAGGGGCCAGGGGGGATGACGAGCAGTACTTC.

The J gene is TRBJ2-7, the V gene TRBV5-6, with D possibly TRBD1 on 7 matching bases. The length of the CDR3 is 13 residues. Germline V gene lookup returns CDR1 SGHDT and CDR2 YYEEEE. V lost 3 bases, J lost 6 bases, and 13 bases lay in between. The CDR3 bases are TGTGCCAGCAGCTCCGGGACAGCGGGCGAGCAGTACTTC. It specifies CASSSGTAGEQYF.

The rearrangement joins TRBV27 to TRBJ2-1, with D possibly being TRBD2 (6 bases). V was trimmed by 3 bases and J by 0 bases, leaving 9 bases between them. From germline, CDR1 is MNHEY and CDR2 SMNVEV (reference sequence). The CDR3 runs 15 residues. CDR3 sequence (DNA): TGTGCCAGCAGTTTGGGACTGAGCTCCTACAATGAGCAGTTCTTC. Amino acid sequence: CASSLGLSSYNEQFF.

The chain employs TRBV4-2 and TRBJ2-2; no definite D call. The V end lost 4 bases, the J end lost 0 bases, and 6 bases lay between the germline ends. Germline lookup yields CDR1 LGHNA and CDR2 YNFKEQ. CDR3 size: 14 residues. The CDR3 protein is CASSPMSNTGELFF. Here the CDR3 DNA reads TGTGCCAGCAGCCCCATGTCGAACACCGGGGAGCTGTTTTTT.

The rearrangement joins TRBV10-3 to TRBJ2-7, with no clear D. The CDR3 has 13 amino acids. In germline, CDR1 is ENHRY, CDR2 SYGVKD. Trimming cost V 2 bases and J 4 bases, with 9 bases left between them. For the CDR3, the DNA is TGTGCCATCAGTGAGCCTAACCCATACGAGCAGTACTTC. Its translation is CAISEPNPYEQYF.

The V gene is TRBV21-1, the J gene TRBJ2-6; the table's D gene call, TRBD2, was not cross checked with the DNA. TRBV21-1 is labeled a pseudogene. The CDR3 loop spans 20 amino acids. CDR3 residues: CASSKCPTTLAGGTSRVLTF. Written as DNA, the CDR3 is TGTGCCAGCAGCAAATGCCCGACTACATTAGCGGGGGGGACCTCTCGCGTCCTGACTTTC.

The chain carries TRBV2 and TRBJ1-1; no clear D. Deletions cut 7 bases from V and 5 bases from J, with 8 bases between. Germline lookup yields CDR1 SNHLY and CDR2 FYNNEI. This CDR3 is 11 amino acids long. CDR3 sequence reads: CASTTGTEAFF. Here the CDR3 DNA reads TGTGCCAGCACCACGGGGACTGAAGCTTTCTTT.

The count of this clone is one. The chain carries TRBV9 and TRBJ1-3; D perhaps matches TRBD1 (5 bases). The CDR3 is 14 amino acids. V gave up 6 bases and J gave up 5 bases, with 15 bases separating them. The germline V gene has CDR1 SGDLS and CDR2 YYNGEE. The CDR3 bases are TGTGCCAGCACCCCGGGGGGGTCTAGAAACACCATATATTTT. It codes for CASTPGGSRNTIYF.

The CDR3, as DNA: TGTGCCAGCAGCTTGGGGGTCTATGGCTACACCTTC. It specifies CASSLGVYGYTF. J is TRBJ1-2 and V is TRBV11-2; TRBD1 is a possible D gene (5 bases). Looked up from germline, CDR1 is SGHAT and CDR2 is FQNNGV. This CDR3 has 12 amino acids. The V and J ends lost 3 bases and 4 bases respectively, with 6 bases between them.

The genes are TRBV4-3 and TRBJ2-2, with TRBD1 as a possible D gene (6 bases). Germline V gene lookup returns CDR1 LGHNA and CDR2 YSLEER. This CDR3 region has 14 residues. The ends were cut back, 3 bases at V and 6 bases at J, with 11 bases in the middle. The CDR3 DNA reads as TGCGCCAGCAGCCACCTACAGGGATCCGGGGAGCTGTTTTTT. It yields the protein CASSHLQGSGELFF.

The gene calls are TRBV6-5 and TRBJ1-1; D call uncertain. Germline V lookup: CDR1 MNHEY, CDR2 SVGAGI. Between the trimmed V and J ends, which lost 4 bases and 3 bases, there was a span of 9 bases. There are 13 residues in the CDR3. The CDR3 reads CASSSLSYTEAFF. CDR3 nucleotide sequence: TGTGCCAGCAGTTCCCTCTCGTACACTGAAGCTTTCTTT.